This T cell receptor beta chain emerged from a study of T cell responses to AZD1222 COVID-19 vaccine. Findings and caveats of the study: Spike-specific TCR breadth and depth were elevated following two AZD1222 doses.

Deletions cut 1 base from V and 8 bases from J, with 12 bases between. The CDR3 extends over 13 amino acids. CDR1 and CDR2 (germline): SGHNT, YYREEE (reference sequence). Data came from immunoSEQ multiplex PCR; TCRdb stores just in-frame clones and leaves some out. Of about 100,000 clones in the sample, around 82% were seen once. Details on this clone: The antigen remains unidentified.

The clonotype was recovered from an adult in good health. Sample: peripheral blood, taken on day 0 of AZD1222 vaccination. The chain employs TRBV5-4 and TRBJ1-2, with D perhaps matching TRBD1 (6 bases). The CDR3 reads CASSLNRADGYTF. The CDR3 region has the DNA TGTGCCAGCAGCTTGAACAGGGCGGACGGCTACACCTTC.